Following are 26 T cell receptor beta chains from one sample sequenced in a study of blood T cell repertoires in COVID-19. Profiled with immunoSEQ multiplex PCR; TCRdb holds only in-frame clones, not every one. The table lists roughly 290,000 clones, about nine tenths of them singletons. The sample was peripheral blood. These receptors all stem from a woman between 25 and 40 years old with COVID-19, enrolled during active disease.

J is TRBJ2-1 and V is TRBV6-2 or TRBV6-3; 14 bases are shared with TRBD2. V lost 0 bases to trimming and J lost 9 bases; unmatched junction nucleotides: 4. CDR3 length equals 16 residues. From germline, CDR1 is MNHEY and CDR2 SVGEGT. The CDR3 sequence: CASSYSRTSGRLEQFF. The CDR3 DNA sequence: TGTGCCAGCAGTTACTCGAGGACTAGCGGGAGGCTTGAGCAGTTCTTC.

CDR3 loop: CASSLSLWESHEQYF. The DNA of the CDR3 is TGTGCCAGCAGTTTATCCCTATGGGAGTCCCACGAGCAGTACTTC. The V and J genes are TRBV28 and TRBJ2-7, with a tentative D call TRBD2 (5 bases). This CDR3 spans 15 amino acids. V shed 1 base and J shed 5 bases, with 15 bases lying between them. Germline V gene lookup returns CDR1 MDHEN and CDR2 SYDVKM.

CDR3: CASSAGGGGQPQHF. CDR3 nucleotides: TGTGCCAGCTCAGCGGGAGGGGGCGGTCAGCCCCAGCATTTT. The V call is TRBV18, the J call TRBJ1-5; 7 positions agree with TRBD1. The V gene's germline CDR1 is KGHSH and CDR2 LQKENI. The CDR3 totals 14 residues. V lost 5 bases, J lost 6 bases, and 7 bases stayed unmatched. The whole variable domain, filled in from reference TRBV18 and TRBJ1-5, reads NAGVMQNPRHLVRRRGQEARLRCSPMKGHSHVYWYRQLPEEGLKFMVYLQKENIIDESGMPKERFSAEFPKEGPSILRIQQVVRGDSAAYFCASSAGGGGQPQHFGDGTRLSIL.

This chain uses TRBV28 with TRBJ2-1, with 8 bases fitting TRBD2. The junction had 13 bases not matched to a gene; V was cut back by 6 bases and J by 3 bases. Germline V gene data show CDR1 as MDHEN and CDR2 as SYDVKM. The CDR3 sequence is 17 residues long. The CDR3 region has the DNA TGTGCCAGCAGACCCTTGGGCGGGAGGCCTCTCTACAATGAGCAGTTCTTC. Its protein product is CASRPLGGRPLYNEQFF.

This rearrangement joins TRBV25-1 to TRBJ1-1; D is possibly TRBD1 (6 bases). V lost 5 bases, J lost 0 bases, and 7 bases lay in between. This CDR3 has 13 amino acids. Germline V lookup: CDR1 MGHDK, CDR2 SYGVNS. CDR3 bases: TGTGCCAGCAGTACAGGGATGAACACTGAAGCTTTCTTT. Protein product: CASSTGMNTEAFF. Complete variable domain (other parts from reference TRBV25-1 and TRBJ1-1): EADIYQTPRYLVIGTGKKITLECSQTMGHDKMYWYQQDPGMELHLIHYSYGVNSTEKGDLSSESTVSRIRTEHFPLTLESARPSHTSQYLCASSTGMNTEAFFGQGTRLTVV.

This clone was observed a single time. The chain links TRBV28 to TRBJ2-1; D is perhaps TRBD1 (5 bases). V gave up 5 bases and J gave up 4 bases, with 12 bases separating them. This CDR3 has 14 residues. Germline CDR1 and CDR2: MDHEN and SYDVKM. CDR3 nucleotides: TGTGCCAGCAGTACCGAACGACAGTACAATGAGCAGTTCTTC. This codes for CASSTERQYNEQFF.

The chain's CDR3 is CASSPQERDPGDTQYF. The CDR3 DNA reads TGTGCCAGTAGTCCCCAAGAGCGGGACCCTGGAGATACGCAGTATTTT. This chain joins TRBV19 and TRBJ2-3; 7 bases fit TRBD2. The CDR3 length is 16 residues. Germline values: CDR1 LNHDA, CDR2 SQIVND (reference sequence). Unmatched junction bases numbered 13, after V lost 5 bases and J lost 5 bases.

The chain links TRBV11-2 to TRBJ2-7, with D maybe TRBD1 (5 bases). Germline loops: CDR1 SGHAT, CDR2 FQNNGV. V dropped 0 bases and J dropped 9 bases, with 18 bases sitting between them. The CDR3 length is 15 residues. The CDR3 nucleotides are TGTGCCAGCAGCTTAGACAGGGTTGGCCTTAGTGTGCAGTACTTC. This codes for CASSLDRVGLSVQYF.

The chain carries TRBV9 and TRBJ2-5, with TRBD1 matching over 10 bases. This CDR3 is built from 15 residues. Germline V lookup: CDR1 SGDLS, CDR2 YYNGEE. V dropped 4 bases and J dropped 5; count of bases not matched to a gene: 8. In DNA, the CDR3 is TGTGCCAGCAGCTTCGAGACAGGGGGCTGGGAGACCCAGTACTTC. Translation: CASSFETGGWETQYF.

This chain connects TRBV7-8 to TRBJ1-2; 9 positions match TRBD1. This CDR3 spans 18 amino acids. Trimming cost V 1 base and J 1 base; bases outside gene matches: 10. CDR1 and CDR2 (germline): SGHVS, FQNEAQ. In DNA form, the CDR3 reads TGTGCCAGCAGCTTAGGTGGAGGGACAGGGAATTATAACTATGGCTACACCTTC. Protein product: CASSLGGGTGNYNYGYTF.

This chain joins TRBV7-9 and TRBJ2-3; 12 nucleotides align to TRBD2. CDR3 size: 15 residues. The J segment lost 6 bases and the V segment lost 5 bases, leaving 6 bases of the junction unmatched. Germline CDR1 SEHNR, CDR2 FQNEAQ (reference sequence). The CDR3 sequence: CASSRRLAGADTQYF. CDR3 nucleotides: TGTGCCAGCAGCCGAAGACTAGCGGGAGCGGATACGCAGTATTTT. The whole variable domain, filled in from reference TRBV7-9 and TRBJ2-3, reads DTGVSQNPRHKITKRGQNVTFRCDPISEHNRLYWYRQTLGQGPEFLTYFQNEAQLEKSRLLSDRFSAERPKGSFSTLEIQRTEQGDSAMYLCASSRRLAGADTQYFGPGTRLTVL.

In this sample, this clone turned up a few times. V is TRBV11-2 and J is TRBJ2-7; 7 nucleotides line up with TRBD2. The CDR3 loop spans 16 amino acids. Germline-derived CDR1 and CDR2 are SGHAT and FQNNGV. Trimming at V came to 0 bases and at J to 2 bases, leaving 7 bases not matched to a gene. Written as DNA, the CDR3 is TGTGCCAGCAGCTTAGATTCAGGAGCGGGAACCTACGAGCAGTACTTC. Amino acid sequence: CASSLDSGAGTYEQYF. Together with reference TRBV11-2 and TRBJ2-7, the CDR3 gives the full variable domain: EAGVAQSPRYKIIEKRQSVAFWCNPISGHATLYWYQQILGQGPKLLIQFQNNGVVDDSQLPKDRFSAERLKGVDSTLKIQPAKLEDSAVYLCASSLDSGAGTYEQYFGPGTRLTVT.

Comments on this clone: Other nucleotide sequences in the sample specify the same CDR3. The gene calls are TRBV11-3 and TRBJ1-1, with D possibly matching TRBD1 (5 bases). CDR3 length: 13 amino acids. Germline V CDR1 and CDR2: SGHNT, YENEEA. Trimming cost V 1 base and J 5 bases, with 8 bases left between them. The DNA for the CDR3 is TGTGCCAGCAGCTTAGGGGGGGTGACTGAAGCTTTCTTT. Residues: CASSLGGVTEAFF. Supplemented by reference TRBV11-3 and TRBJ1-1, the full variable domain reads EAGVVQSPRYKIIEKKQPVAFWCNPISGHNTLYWYLQNLGQGPELLIRYENEEAVDDSQLPKDRFSAERLKGVDSTLKIQPAELGDSAVYLCASSLGGVTEAFFGQGTRLTVV.

The rearrangement joins TRBV18 to TRBJ1-2; no reliable D call. Germline CDR1 and CDR2: KGHSH and LQKENI. The CDR3 runs to 13 residues. The germline V and J ends were trimmed by 4 bases and 3 bases, with 9 bases remaining between them. CDR3 DNA sequence: TGTGCCAGCTCACAGGCGCAGGACTATGGCTACACCTTC. This sequence encodes CASSQAQDYGYTF.

The chain recombines TRBV27 with TRBJ2-7; D remains ambiguous. Deletions cut 0 bases from V and 3 bases from J, with 9 bases between. The CDR3 extends over 14 amino acids. Germline CDR1 reads MNHEY; CDR2 reads SMNVEV (reference sequence). The CDR3 DNA is TGTGCCAGCAGTTTATCGTCACAAGACTACGAGCAGTACTTC. The encoded protein is CASSLSSQDYEQYF.

The V gene is TRBV10-3, the J gene TRBJ2-4; TRBD2 agrees at 7 bases. CDR3 size: 19 residues. Germline CDR1 reads ENHRY; CDR2 reads SYGVKD. Trimming took 0 bases from V and 1 from J; bases not matched to a gene: 12. The CDR3 DNA is TGTGCCATCAGTGAGTCAAGCGGGATTAGTAGGATTGCCAAAAACATTCAGTACTTC. It encodes CAISESSGISRIAKNIQYF.

J is TRBJ1-1 and V is TRBV30, with no clear D. Trimming removed 3 bases at V and 5 bases at J, with 16 bases between. There are 14 residues in the CDR3. Germline values: CDR1 GTSNPN, CDR2 SVGIG (reference sequence). CDR3 DNA: TGTGCCTGGAGGGCCGTCGGACTTTCTACTGAAGCTTTCTTT. Protein product: CAWRAVGLSTEAFF.

The V and J genes are TRBV11-2 and TRBJ2-7, with a possible D match to TRBD2 (5 bases). V dropped 7 bases and J dropped 0 bases, with 13 bases sitting between them. This CDR3 has 14 amino acids. Per the germline V gene, CDR1 is SGHAT and CDR2 is FQNNGV. This CDR3 is CASNPEDPSYEQYF. Written as DNA, the CDR3 is TGTGCCAGCAACCCGGAGGACCCCTCCTACGAGCAGTACTTC.

The V call is TRBV19, the J call TRBJ2-7; weak D call: TRBD2 (7 bases). Per the germline V gene, CDR1 is LNHDA and CDR2 is SQIVND (reference sequence). V gave up 5 bases and J gave up 0 bases, with 14 bases separating them. The CDR3 consists of 15 residues. The CDR3 nucleotides read TGTGCCAGTAGTCTCGGGGGGCGATTCTCCTACGAGCAGTACTTC. It translates to CASSLGGRFSYEQYF.

This clone has only one observation. This chain connects TRBV6-1 to TRBJ1-2; the D is unclear. Trimming removed 2 bases at V and 8 bases at J, with 12 bases between. The CDR3 runs to 13 residues. The germline V gene encodes CDR1 MNHNS and CDR2 SASEGT. The CDR3 sequence is CASSELSFQGYTF. In nucleotides, the CDR3 is TGTGCCAGCAGTGAACTGTCGTTCCAGGGCTACACCTTC.

This chain connects TRBV6-6 to TRBJ2-7; 8 bases match TRBD1. The germline V gene encodes CDR1 MNHNY and CDR2 SVGAGI (reference sequence). V lost 5 bases to trimming and J lost 2 bases; unmatched junction nucleotides: 5. There are 14 residues in the CDR3. CDR3 protein: CASSQGQGTYEQYF. For the CDR3, the DNA is TGTGCCAGCAGTCAAGGACAGGGCACCTACGAGCAGTACTTC.

For the CDR3, the DNA is TGTGCCAGCAGCTTAGCAGCGACAGGGGGCCGGGGCTATGGCTACACCTTC. It specifies CASSLAATGGRGYGYTF. The chain combines TRBV11-2 with TRBJ1-2; TRBD1 aligns across 10 bases. V lost 1 base and J lost 4; bases outside the gene matches: 9. The CDR3 is 17 amino acids. The germline gives CDR1 SGHAT, CDR2 FQNNGV.

This chain links TRBV5-4 with TRBJ2-5, with 9 bases identical to TRBD2. The CDR3 runs to 16 residues. J was trimmed by 1 base and V by 1 base; bases with no gene match: 5. The V gene's germline CDR1 is SGHNT and CDR2 YYREEE (reference sequence). The DNA of the CDR3 is TGTGCCAGCAGCTTGTTTGGCGGGGGGGTCCAAGAGACCCAGTACTTC. It codes for CASSLFGGGVQETQYF.

The genes are TRBV27 and TRBJ1-1, with TRBD1 matching 7 bases. The V and J ends lost 6 bases and 10 bases, in that order; junction bases with no gene match: 11. Germline CDR1 is MNHEY and CDR2 is SMNVEV (reference sequence). This CDR3 spans 13 amino acids. The CDR3 protein is CASSPDREIVAFF. The CDR3 DNA follows: TGTGCCAGCAGCCCTGACAGGGAGATAGTAGCTTTCTTT.

J is TRBJ1-5 and V is TRBV29-1, with D tentatively TRBD1 (6 bases). Trimming took off 7 bases at V and 11 bases at J, with 18 bases between the two ends. Looked up from germline, CDR1 is SQVTM and CDR2 is ANQGSEA. The CDR3 has 12 residues. CDR3 bases: TGCAGCGCCGTAAGGAGGGGGGGAACCCAGCATTTT. As protein: CSAVRRGGTQHF. The whole variable domain, remainder taken from reference TRBV29-1 and TRBJ1-5, is SAVISQKPSRDICQRGTSLTIQCQVDSQVTMMFWYRQQPGQSLTLIATANQGSEATYESGFVIDKFPISRPNLTFSTLTVSNMSPEDSSIYLCSAVRRGGTQHFGDGTRLSIL.

The V call is TRBV9, the J call TRBJ2-1; D perhaps matches TRBD2 (6 bases). Germline loops: CDR1 SGDLS, CDR2 YYNGEE. The CDR3 extends over 15 amino acids. Trimming cost V 2 bases and J 5 bases, with 14 bases left between them. CDR3 residues: CASSVQGGHNNEQFF. The CDR3 bases are TGTGCCAGCAGCGTTCAGGGAGGACACAACAATGAGCAGTTCTTC.